Presented here are 20 T cell receptor beta chains from one specimen sequenced in a study of blood T cell repertoires in COVID-19. Data came from immunoSEQ multiplex PCR; TCRdb stores just in-frame clones and leaves some out. The sample holds approximately 92,000 clones, 60% to 85% seen once. The sample was peripheral blood. The receptors shown here come from a man in his fifties or sixties who had recovered from COVID-19.

This chain links TRBV5-1 with TRBJ2-3; D is perhaps TRBD2 (5 bases). V dropped 2 bases and J dropped 1 base, with 8 bases sitting between them. The CDR3 totals 14 residues. The germline V gene encodes CDR1 SGHRS and CDR2 YFSETQ. The CDR3 here is CASSFRSGTDTQYF. The CDR3 bases are TGCGCCAGCAGCTTTCGTAGCGGCACAGATACGCAGTATTTT.

The V gene is TRBV9, the J gene TRBJ2-1, with 9 positions matching TRBD2. The V segment lost 4 bases and the J segment 4 bases; nucleotides outside the gene matches: 6. CDR1 SGDLS and CDR2 YYNGEE come from the germline V gene. This CDR3 comprises 15 residues. CDR3 region: CASSIERGAYNEQFF. In nucleotides, the CDR3 is TGTGCCAGCAGCATCGAGCGGGGGGCATACAATGAGCAGTTCTTC.

This chain uses TRBV20-1 with TRBJ2-7; D is ambiguous. This CDR3 is 11 amino acids long. From germline, CDR1 is DFQATT and CDR2 SNEGSKA (reference sequence). V shed 6 bases and J shed 3 bases, with 9 bases lying between them. CDR3 sequence: CSAATNYEQYF. CDR3 sequence (DNA): TGCAGTGCAGCCACGAACTACGAGCAGTACTTC.

This chain joins TRBV10-2 and TRBJ1-1, with TRBD1 identical over 8 bases. After removal of 7 bases from V and 3 bases from J, the junction contained 7 bases not matched to a gene. The CDR3 covers 14 residues. Germline lookup yields CDR1 WSHSY and CDR2 SAAADI. The CDR3 loop is CASTKTGADTEAFF. In nucleotides, the CDR3 is TGCGCCAGCACAAAGACAGGGGCCGACACTGAAGCTTTCTTT.

The rearrangement links TRBV14 to TRBJ1-3, with 7 bases that match TRBD1. There are 16 residues in the CDR3. Per germline, CDR1 SGHDN and CDR2 FVKESK. The V gene end was trimmed by 4 bases and the J gene end by 0 bases; junction bases not matched to a gene: 6. This CDR3 is CASSPGQLTSGNTIYF. The CDR3 DNA sequence: TGTGCCAGCAGCCCGGGACAGCTTACCTCTGGAAACACCATATATTTT.

This clone was counted only a few times. V is TRBV11-2 and J is TRBJ1-2, with D hard to call. From germline, CDR1 is SGHAT and CDR2 FQNNGV. V dropped 5 bases and J dropped 2 bases, with 18 bases sitting between them. CDR3 length: 16 amino acids. CDR3 DNA sequence: TGTGCCAGCAGCCCATTGAGAGGGCTTTGGAACTATGGCTACACCTTC. It codes for CASSPLRGLWNYGYTF.

The gene calls are TRBV7-9 and TRBJ1-2, with D unresolved. With 4 bases removed from V and 0 bases from J, the gap between germline ends came to 9 bases. This CDR3 region has 14 residues. CDR1 SEHNR and CDR2 FQNEAQ come from the germline V gene (reference sequence). CDR3 sequence: CASSSIAPNYGYTF. The CDR3 DNA is TGTGCCAGCAGCTCGATAGCTCCTAACTATGGCTACACCTTC.

This sequence joins TRBV6-5 and TRBJ2-7; TRBD2 aligns across 11 bases. Per germline, CDR1 MNHEY and CDR2 SVGAGI. The CDR3 has 16 residues. Trimming took 3 bases from V and 4 from J; bases not matched to a gene: 8. CDR3 protein: CASSYSRLAGTYEQYF. CDR3 bases: TGTGCCAGCAGTTATTCCCGACTAGCGGGGACATACGAGCAGTACTTC.

The chain employs TRBV7-2 and TRBJ1-1, with D tentatively TRBD1 (5 bases). The CDR3 consists of 14 residues. Germline V gene lookup returns CDR1 SGHTA and CDR2 FQGNSA. V was cut by 2 bases and J by 2 bases, with 9 bases left in between. The CDR3 loop reads CASSLWQGNTEAFF. The CDR3 DNA follows: TGTGCCAGCAGCTTATGGCAGGGAAACACTGAAGCTTTCTTT.

The chain has TRBV7-2 and TRBJ1-1, with D unresolved. CDR1 and CDR2 (germline): SGHTA, FQGNSA. This CDR3 contains 13 residues. Trimming cost V 5 bases and J 1 base, with 8 bases left between them. CDR3 region: CASSLRWNTEAFF. CDR3 coding DNA: TGTGCCAGCAGCCTCAGGTGGAACACTGAAGCTTTCTTT.

V is TRBV18 and J is TRBJ2-1; D call uncertain. V was clipped by 0 bases and J by 7 bases, with 13 bases between them. Germline V gene lookup returns CDR1 KGHSH and CDR2 LQKENI. This CDR3 is built from 15 residues. CDR3 nucleotides: TGTGCCAGCTCACCACCGTCATTGAACGGGAATGAGCAGTTCTTC. The encoded protein is CASSPPSLNGNEQFF.

The V gene is TRBV9, the J gene TRBJ2-7; D is perhaps TRBD1 (5 bases). The length of the CDR3 is 13 residues. V was clipped by 7 bases and J by 2 bases, with 13 bases between them. Germline values: CDR1 SGDLS, CDR2 YYNGEE. The CDR3 here is CASGTGDPYEQYF. CDR3 nucleotides: TGTGCCAGCGGCACAGGTGACCCCTACGAGCAGTACTTC.

The gene calls are TRBV19 and TRBJ1-1; tentative D call: TRBD1 (5 bases). The CDR3 totals 12 residues. Deletions cut 6 bases from V and 5 bases from J, with 10 bases between. Germline CDR1 LNHDA, CDR2 SQIVND (reference sequence). As DNA, the CDR3 is TGTGCCAGTAGACCCCAGGGAACTGAAGCTTTCTTT. Amino acids: CASRPQGTEAFF.

CDR3 DNA: TGTGCCAGCAGCCAAGCGGGACAGGGTGATGGCTACACCTTC. This translates into CASSQAGQGDGYTF. V gene TRBV4-2 combines with J gene TRBJ1-2; 9 bases match TRBD1. Germline trimming cut 1 base from V and 6 bases from J; bases unmatched to any gene: 3. CDR1 is LGHNA and CDR2 is YNFKEQ in the germline V gene. The length of the CDR3 is 14 residues.

The rearrangement joins TRBV5-1 to TRBJ2-7; no definite D call. CDR3 length: 14 residues. From germline, CDR1 is SGHRS and CDR2 YFSETQ. Trimming stripped 4 bases from V and 0 bases from J, with 11 bases between. The CDR3 DNA is TGCGCCAGCAGCACCTCCCTCAGCTCCTACGAGCAGTACTTC. Protein sequence: CASSTSLSSYEQYF.

CDR3 DNA: TGTGCCAGCAGCCAAGTTTTAGGGGACAGGGCCGAGGGGAACTATGGCTACACCTTC. It is translated as CASSQVLGDRAEGNYGYTF. The chain recombines TRBV3-1 (or the pseudogene TRBV3-2) with TRBJ1-2; 9 bases are shared with TRBD1. Looked up from germline, CDR1 is LGHDT and CDR2 is YNNKEL (reference sequence). The CDR3 consists of 19 residues. Trimming removed 1 base from V and 2 bases from J; junction bases left unmatched: 14.

CDR3 loop: CASSSRGSNQPQHF. The CDR3 DNA reads TGTGCCAGCAGCTCCAGGGGAAGCAATCAGCCCCAGCATTTT. The V call is TRBV5-6, the J call TRBJ1-5, with D perhaps TRBD1 (6 bases). V was shortened by 3 bases and J by 1 base, with 8 bases between the two germline ends. The CDR3 runs 14 residues. Germline-derived CDR1 and CDR2 are SGHDT and YYEEEE.

The rearrangement links TRBV19 to TRBJ2-1; TRBD2 aligns across 8 bases. The V gene end was trimmed by 1 base and the J gene end by 0 bases; junction bases not matched to a gene: 8. CDR1 LNHDA and CDR2 SQIVND come from the germline V gene (reference sequence). The CDR3 is 18 residues long. This chain's CDR3 is CASSIAGSSGSSYNEQFF. DNA for the CDR3: TGTGCCAGTAGTATAGCAGGGTCCAGCGGGAGCTCCTACAATGAGCAGTTCTTC.

The rearrangement joins TRBV6-1 to TRBJ1-2; D uncertain. The CDR3 contains 12 residues. Looked up from germline, CDR1 is MNHNS and CDR2 is SASEGT. V lost 2 bases and J 8 bases, leaving 9 bases between the germline ends. CDR3: CASSEWGEGYTF. CDR3 coding DNA: TGTGCCAGCAGTGAATGGGGAGAGGGCTACACCTTC.

This clone appeared once. This clone may be a read error of a much larger clone one base away. The chain recombines TRBV28 with TRBJ1-1; TRBD1 might be the D (5 bases). This CDR3 has 13 amino acids. CDR1 is MDHEN, CDR2 SYDVKM, per germline. V gave up 6 bases and J gave up 1 base, with 9 bases separating them. The CDR3 protein is CASSPTENTEAFF. CDR3 DNA sequence: TGTGCCAGCAGCCCGACAGAGAACACTGAAGCTTTCTTT.